A single sample gave rise to the 12 T cell receptor beta chains below, sequenced in a study of blood T cell repertoires in COVID-19. Assay used: immunoSEQ multiplex PCR; TCRdb lists only in-frame clones, some missing. The sample yields approximately 170,000 clones, approximately 82% seen once. The material sequenced was peripheral blood. All receptors come from a man between 70 and 80 years old who had recovered from COVID-19.

The CDR3 nucleotides read TGTGCCAGTAGGGGGGGACCCGTAGGCAATCAGCCCCAGCATTTT. This translates into CASRGGPVGNQPQHF. J is TRBJ1-5 and V is TRBV19, with a weak D call TRBD1 (5 bases). This CDR3 contains 15 residues. CDR1 is LNHDA, CDR2 SQIVND, per germline (reference sequence). The V and J ends lost 6 bases and 2 bases respectively, with 14 bases between them.

The chain uses TRBV6-2 or TRBV6-3 and TRBJ1-5; tentatively, D is TRBD1 (6 bases). The germline V and J ends were trimmed by 4 bases and 0 bases, with 10 bases remaining between them. Germline values: CDR1 MNHEY, CDR2 SVGEGT. The CDR3 is made up of 15 amino acids. The CDR3 bases are TGTGCCAGCAGTTTGACAGGATCTAGCAATCAGCCCCAGCATTTT. It is translated as CASSLTGSSNQPQHF.

The chain links TRBV28 to TRBJ1-5; D possibly corresponds to TRBD1 (6 bases). The CDR3 loop spans 11 amino acids. V dropped 4 bases and J dropped 15 bases, with 13 bases sitting between them. Germline V CDR1 and CDR2: MDHEN, SYDVKM. The CDR3 is CASSSTGFWHF. The CDR3 nucleotides are TGTGCCAGCAGTTCGACAGGCTTTTGGCATTTT.

CDR3 in DNA: TGTGCCTGGACCTCAGGGGGAGACTCCTCCTACGAGCAGTACTTC. This translates into CAWTSGGDSSYEQYF. The rearrangement joins TRBV30 to TRBJ2-7, with 7 bases identical to TRBD1. J was trimmed by 0 bases and V by 4 bases; bases with no gene match: 9. This CDR3 comprises 15 residues. Germline CDR1 reads GTSNPN; CDR2 reads SVGIG (reference sequence).

The rearrangement joins TRBV6-5 to TRBJ1-4; 8 positions agree with TRBD1. The CDR3 is 14 amino acids. Trimming at V came to 6 bases and at J to 6 bases, leaving 6 bases not matched to a gene. Germline lookup yields CDR1 MNHEY and CDR2 SVGAGI. DNA for the CDR3: TGTGCCAGCAGGCGACAGGGGTTGGATGAAAAACTGTTTTTT. This translates into CASRRQGLDEKLFF.

The CDR3 loop reads CASSGQFANTGELFF. CDR3 in DNA: TGTGCCAGCTCCGGACAGTTCGCGAACACCGGGGAGCTGTTTTTT. This chain joins TRBV18 and TRBJ2-2; D is possibly TRBD1 (6 bases). CDR1 is KGHSH, CDR2 LQKENI, per germline. Trimming took off 6 bases at V and 0 bases at J, with 11 bases between the two ends. The CDR3 runs to 15 residues. The complete variable domain, with remaining parts taken from reference TRBV18 and TRBJ2-2, reads NAGVMQNPRHLVRRRGQEARLRCSPMKGHSHVYWYRQLPEEGLKFMVYLQKENIIDESGMPKERFSAEFPKEGPSILRIQQVVRGDSAAYFCASSGQFANTGELFFGEGSRLTVL.

The rearrangement uses TRBV3-1 (or the pseudogene TRBV3-2) and TRBJ1-6; a weak D match, TRBD1 (6 bases). CDR1 is LGHDT and CDR2 is YNNKEL in the germline V gene (reference sequence). The CDR3 is 16 residues long. The V and J ends lost 2 bases and 7 bases respectively, with 15 bases between them. The CDR3 DNA reads TGTGCCAGCAGCCAAAGGGGGGGGAGGGGAAATTCACCCCTCCACTTT. Translation: CASSQRGGRGNSPLHF.

The chain joins TRBV7-9 to TRBJ2-7; TRBD2 might be the D (6 bases). CDR1 is SEHNR and CDR2 is FQNEAQ in the germline V gene (reference sequence). V was shortened by 5 bases and J by 6 bases, with 11 bases between the two germline ends. The CDR3 has 12 residues. The CDR3 DNA reads as TGTGCCAGCAGCGGGACGGGGGTCGAGCAGTACTTC. Amino acid sequence: CASSGTGVEQYF.

The CDR3: CASSESTLRLSGYGYTF. Written as DNA, the CDR3 is TGCGCCAGCAGTGAGTCGACTCTTAGGCTTTCTGGGTATGGCTACACCTTC. The V gene is TRBV10-2, the J gene TRBJ1-2; no definite D call. Germline values: CDR1 WSHSY, CDR2 SAAADI. V was pared by 0 bases and J by 5 bases, with 19 bases between. This CDR3 is 17 amino acids long.

V usage is TRBV25-1 and J usage is TRBJ2-7, with 7 nucleotides matching TRBD1. The CDR3 is 13 residues long. From germline, CDR1 is MGHDK and CDR2 SYGVNS. V shed 6 bases and J 4 bases; nucleotides not matched to a gene: 6. Written as DNA, the CDR3 is TGTGCCAGCAGCAAGACAGGGCTATACGAGCAGTACTTC. Encoded protein: CASSKTGLYEQYF.

The chain has TRBV19 and TRBJ2-5; 10 bases line up with TRBD1. The length of the CDR3 is 15 residues. The junction had 5 bases not matched to a gene; V was cut back by 2 bases and J by 5 bases. Germline V lookup: CDR1 LNHDA, CDR2 SQIVND (reference sequence). The chain's CDR3 is CASSIRQGARETQYF. The CDR3 coding sequence is TGTGCCAGTAGTATACGACAGGGGGCGAGGGAGACCCAGTACTTC.

The V and J genes are TRBV19 and TRBJ2-4; 8 bases are a match to TRBD2. This CDR3 is 17 amino acids long. V lost 1 base, J lost 4 bases, and 9 bases stayed unmatched. The germline CDR1 and CDR2 sequences are LNHDA and SQIVND (reference sequence). The CDR3 protein is CASSIAPHVAGKNIQYF. Written as DNA, the CDR3 is TGTGCCAGTAGTATAGCCCCTCACGTAGCGGGGAAAAACATTCAGTACTTC.